This T cell receptor beta chain was found in a study of identical twins. TCRdb itself ran the 5' RACE reads through MiXCR, one entry per CDR3 protein. The table lists hundreds of thousands of distinct CDR3 sequences, about a fifth of them singletons. With 5 bases clipped from V and 8 bases from J, the junction kept 12 bases outside the gene matches. The CDR3 is made up of 15 amino acids. Study-wide results and caveats: Conclusions rested on cross-sectional statistics rather than following the same donors.

The sample holds many counts of this clonotype. The target antigen is unknown. The sample was also reused in another study, on yellow fever vaccine responses in identical twins. As that report states: On the reported evidence, twins' vaccine T cell responses seemed partly convergent and partly personalized.

This chain links TRBV12-3 or TRBV12-4 with TRBJ1-2; 9 bases align to TRBD1. Sample: CD4+ T cells sorted from blood. The TCR comes from a woman aged 18-29 years in good health. The CDR3 here is CASSPRTGTGSGYTF. In DNA, the CDR3 is TGTGCCAGCAGTCCGCGTACCGGGACAGGGAGCGGCTACACCTTC.